This entry lists 2 T cell receptor beta chains sequenced from one sample in a study of PD-1 blockade in mismatch repair-deficient tumors. Data came from immunoSEQ multiplex PCR; TCRdb stores just in-frame clones and leaves some out. Altogether tens of thousands of clones are present, approximately 84% being singletons, with the ten largest covering about 15%. Source: peripheral blood, taken 2 weeks after starting pembrolizumab. All receptors derive from an adult with mismatch repair-deficient cancer.

This clone was detected a few times. The chain joins TRBV21-1 to TRBJ2-4; the D segment call TRBD2 is taken from the table without a DNA check. TRBV21-1 is deemed a pseudogene. CDR3 length: 17 residues. The CDR3 DNA reads TGTGCCAGCAGCAAAGTCGAGCTAGCGGGATCCAAAAACATTCAGTACTTC. This translates into CASSKVELAGSKNIQYF.

This chain connects TRBV15 to TRBJ1-5, with D possibly being TRBD1 (5 bases). Trimming took 8 bases from V and 2 from J, leaving 16 bases between them. There are 15 residues in the CDR3. CDR1 and CDR2 (germline): LNHNV, YYDKDF (reference sequence). The CDR3 region has the DNA TGTGCCACCGGACCAGGGAAGGGTGGCAATCAGCCCCAGCATTTT. This gives the protein CATGPGKGGNQPQHF. Full variable domain (missing parts from reference TRBV15 and TRBJ1-5): DAMVIQNPRYQVTQFGKPVTLSCSQTLNHNVMYWYQQKSSQAPKLLFHYYDKDFNNEADTPDNFQSRRPNTSFCFLDIRSPGLGDTAMYLCATGPGKGGNQPQHFGDGTRLSIL.